The 27 T cell receptor beta chains presented below share a single source sample, sequenced in a study of blood T cell repertoires in COVID-19. Profiled with immunoSEQ multiplex PCR; TCRdb holds only in-frame clones, not every one. The table shows 210,000 or so clones, with 83% occurring only once. Sequenced input: PBMCs or T cells enriched from blood (not recorded which). The receptors stem from a woman aged 45-59 years who had been exposed to COVID-19.

The V gene is TRBV2, the J gene TRBJ1-6; D is ambiguous. The V end was cut by 6 bases, the J end by 5 bases, with 8 bases between. CDR1 and CDR2 (germline): SNHLY, FYNNEI. The CDR3 is made up of 13 amino acids. CDR3 DNA: TGTGCCAGCAGGGCCGGGGATAATTCACCCCTCCACTTT. It specifies CASRAGDNSPLHF.

CDR3 DNA: TGCAGCGTTGAAACATTTAGCGGGGGCATGTCCGGGGAGCTGTTTTTT. Encoded protein: CSVETFSGGMSGELFF. The chain links TRBV29-1 to TRBJ2-2, with TRBD2 matching 9 bases. Trimming cost V 2 bases and J 6 bases; bases outside gene matches: 10. Germline V gives CDR1 SQVTM, CDR2 ANQGSEA. The CDR3 runs to 16 residues.

This CDR3 reads CASSQQGVNTEAFF. The CDR3 region has the DNA TGTGCCAGCAGCCAACAGGGTGTGAACACTGAAGCTTTCTTT. The V and J genes are TRBV4-2 and TRBJ1-1; TRBD1 might be the D (5 bases). This CDR3 is 14 amino acids long. Germline assignment: CDR1 LGHNA and CDR2 YNFKEQ. V was trimmed by 2 bases and J by 0 bases, leaving 7 bases between them.

The V and J genes are TRBV30 and TRBJ1-5; D is uncertain. Germline-derived CDR1 and CDR2 are GTSNPN and SVGIG (reference sequence). This CDR3 region has 12 residues. Deletions cut 2 bases from V and 2 bases from J, with 4 bases between. The CDR3 nucleotides are TGTGCCTGGAGTACTGGCAATCAGCCCCAGCATTTT. This encodes CAWSTGNQPQHF.

This sequence joins TRBV5-1 and TRBJ2-7; 7 nucleotides match TRBD1. Germline V gene data show CDR1 as SGHRS and CDR2 as YFSETQ. The CDR3 sequence is 14 residues long. After removal of 4 bases from V and 2 bases from J, the junction contained 6 bases not matched to a gene. The CDR3 reads CASSPRDSPYEQYF. CDR3 nucleotide sequence: TGCGCCAGCAGCCCCCGGGACAGTCCCTACGAGCAGTACTTC.

The chain joins TRBV5-1 to TRBJ2-2; D is uncertain. Per the germline V gene, CDR1 is SGHRS and CDR2 is YFSETQ. The V end was cut by 7 bases, the J end by 4 bases, with 14 bases between. This CDR3 comprises 14 residues. CDR3 amino acids: CASVRDLSTGELFF. CDR3 nucleotide sequence: TGCGCCAGCGTGAGAGATTTGAGCACCGGGGAGCTGTTTTTT.

As to this clone: Other DNA sequences of this sample code for an identical CDR3. This rearrangement joins TRBV10-3 to TRBJ1-1, with a possible D match to TRBD1 (6 bases). Germline V gene data show CDR1 as ENHRY and CDR2 as SYGVKD. The CDR3 contains 14 residues. The ends were cut back, 2 bases at V and 1 base at J, with 8 bases in the middle. The CDR3, as DNA: TGTGCCATCAGTGAGAGGACAGAGAACACTGAAGCTTTCTTT. This encodes CAISERTENTEAFF.

The chain combines TRBV24-1 with TRBJ1-2; D is possibly TRBD1 (5 bases). V dropped 9 bases and J dropped 0 bases, with 10 bases sitting between them. The CDR3 runs to 13 residues. Germline-derived CDR1 and CDR2 are KGHDR and SFDVKD. The CDR3 coding sequence is TGTGCCACCTCGACAGCCCCTAACTATGGCTACACCTTC. It codes for CATSTAPNYGYTF.

The chain joins TRBV6-1 to TRBJ1-5; 8 nucleotides match TRBD1. Germline trimming cut 0 bases from V and 6 bases from J; bases unmatched to any gene: 4. The germline V gene has CDR1 MNHNS and CDR2 SASEGT. The CDR3 is 15 amino acids. In DNA form, the CDR3 reads TGTGCCAGCAGTGAAGCTGGTGGGACAGGTCAGCCCCAGCATTTT. It is translated as CASSEAGGTGQPQHF.

The rearrangement joins TRBV3-1 (or the pseudogene TRBV3-2) to TRBJ1-2; 8 bases map to TRBD1. The CDR3 has 15 residues. Trimming at V came to 4 bases and at J to 4 bases, leaving 8 bases not matched to a gene. The germline V gene has CDR1 LGHDT and CDR2 YNNKEL (reference sequence). The CDR3 DNA follows: TGTGCCAGCAGCCCCCAATCGACAGGGGTCTATGGCTACACCTTC. Translated: CASSPQSTGVYGYTF.

This clone was observed a handful of times. This chain connects TRBV14 to TRBJ2-1, with 8 bases lining up with TRBD2. The length of the CDR3 is 19 residues. V was clipped by 2 bases and J by 3 bases; unmatched bases: 15. Germline V gene sequence: CDR1 SGHDN, CDR2 FVKESK. CDR3 DNA sequence: TGTGCCAGCAGCCAAAGGACCGGGGGGAAGCGGGGGTACTACAATGAGCAGTTCTTC. Translation: CASSQRTGGKRGYYNEQFF.

The gene calls are TRBV18 and TRBJ2-4, with unresolved D. This CDR3 spans 14 amino acids. Trimming took 2 bases from V and 1 from J, leaving 6 bases between them. The germline CDR1 and CDR2 sequences are KGHSH and LQKENI. The chain's CDR3 is CASSPESAKNIQYF. The CDR3 DNA follows: TGTGCCAGCTCACCAGAGTCGGCCAAAAACATTCAGTACTTC.

J is TRBJ1-4 and V is TRBV14; D gene uncertain. The length of the CDR3 is 16 residues. Trimming took off 3 bases at V and 7 bases at J, with 18 bases between the two ends. The germline CDR1 and CDR2 sequences are SGHDN and FVKESK. The CDR3 DNA sequence: TGTGCCAGCAGCCAGGAGCCGGCGGCGGAGAGTGAAAAACTGTTTTTT. It encodes CASSQEPAAESEKLFF.

This chain uses TRBV7-8 with TRBJ1-2; possibly TRBD1 for D (5 bases). The CDR3 spans 14 residues. Germline CDR1 is SGHVS and CDR2 is FQNEAQ. Trimming stripped 1 base from V and 4 bases from J, with 10 bases between. The CDR3 region is CASSLGHRSYGYTF. The DNA of the CDR3 is TGTGCCAGCAGCTTAGGGCACAGGTCCTATGGCTACACCTTC.

The rearrangement links TRBV30 to TRBJ1-2; D is perhaps TRBD1 (5 bases). V lost 2 bases and J 8 bases, leaving 12 bases between the germline ends. This CDR3 region has 12 residues. Per germline, CDR1 GTSNPN and CDR2 SVGIG (reference sequence). In DNA form, the CDR3 reads TGTGCCTGGAGTCTTTGGGGGGTCGGCTACACCTTC. Amino acid sequence: CAWSLWGVGYTF. The whole variable domain, filled in from reference TRBV30 and TRBJ1-2, reads SQTIHQWPATLVQPVGSPLSLECTVEGTSNPNLYWYRQAAGRGLQLLFYSVGIGQISSEVPQNLSASRPQDRQFILSSKKLLLSDSGFYLCAWSLWGVGYTFGSGTRLTVV.

V is TRBV6-2 or TRBV6-3 and J is TRBJ1-2, with 7 bases identical to TRBD1. Losses at the gene ends were 5 bases for V and 5 bases for J; bases not matched to a gene: 5. CDR3 size: 13 residues. The germline V gene encodes CDR1 MNHEY and CDR2 SVGEGT. CDR3 DNA: TGTGCCAGCAGTCGGGACAGCTTATATGGCTACACCTTC. This sequence encodes CASSRDSLYGYTF.

V usage is TRBV5-6 and J usage is TRBJ2-5; 8 nucleotides line up with TRBD2. The CDR3 totals 14 residues. J lost 5 bases, V lost 3 bases, and 6 bases had no gene match. CDR1 and CDR2 from the germline V gene are SGHDT and YYEEEE. The DNA for the CDR3 is TGTGCCAGCAGCTCCCGACTAGCGTGGGAGACCCAGTACTTC. This translates into CASSSRLAWETQYF.

This clone was counted only a few times. The chain joins TRBV6-5 to TRBJ2-2; 9 nucleotides align to TRBD1. The germline CDR1 and CDR2 sequences are MNHEY and SVGAGI. The junction had 9 bases not matched to a gene; V was cut back by 6 bases and J by 7 bases. This CDR3 spans 15 amino acids. CDR3 nucleotides: TGTGCCAGCAGGCGGGACAGGGAGTCGGGCGGGGAGCTGTTTTTT. Translating it yields CASRRDRESGGELFF.

The chain links TRBV6-2 or TRBV6-3 to TRBJ1-1, with D perhaps TRBD1 (6 bases). Trimming took 6 bases from V and 2 from J, leaving 19 bases between them. The CDR3 contains 16 residues. Germline V gene sequence: CDR1 MNHEY, CDR2 SVGEGT. For the CDR3, the DNA is TGTGCCAGCAGCCCACTCCCATGGACAGCCAACACTGAAGCTTTCTTT. Translating it yields CASSPLPWTANTEAFF.

This clone has just one count. This sequence joins TRBV29-1 and TRBJ1-2; 8 bases match TRBD1. This CDR3 is 14 amino acids long. Trimming removed 0 bases from V and 5 bases from J; junction bases left unmatched: 5. CDR1 and CDR2 (germline): SQVTM, ANQGSEA. The CDR3 nucleotides are TGCAGCGTTGAAGACTTGACAGGGGCTTATGGCTACACCTTC. This encodes CSVEDLTGAYGYTF.

The chain has TRBV5-4 and TRBJ2-5; tentative D call: TRBD2 (7 bases). The CDR3 spans 13 residues. CDR1 and CDR2 (germline): SGHNT, YYREEE (reference sequence). V was shortened by 4 bases and J by 5 bases, with 12 bases between the two germline ends. CDR3 sequence reads: CASSPGGGETQYF. CDR3 DNA: TGTGCCAGCAGCCCGGGGGGCGGGGAGACCCAGTACTTC.

This clone was counted a few times. This chain joins TRBV6-5 and TRBJ1-2; TRBD1 might be the D (6 bases). The ends were cut back, 6 bases at V and 3 bases at J, with 11 bases in the middle. Looked up from germline, CDR1 is MNHEY and CDR2 is SVGAGI. The CDR3 has 13 residues. CDR3 in DNA: TGTGCCAGCAGACTGGGGGCCTACTATGGCTACACCTTC. Protein: CASRLGAYYGYTF.

The chain couples TRBV6-2 or TRBV6-3 to TRBJ1-2, with 7 bases fitting TRBD1. J was trimmed by 4 bases and V by 6 bases; bases with no gene match: 5. CDR3 length: 13 amino acids. Per the germline V gene, CDR1 is MNHEY and CDR2 is SVGEGT. The CDR3 spells CASSFGTAYGYTF. The CDR3 nucleotides read TGTGCCAGCAGCTTCGGGACAGCCTATGGCTACACCTTC.

V usage is TRBV19 and J usage is TRBJ2-5; D is uncertain. In germline, CDR1 is LNHDA, CDR2 SQIVND (reference sequence). V lost 3 bases, J lost 5 bases, and 7 bases lay in between. CDR3 size: 12 residues. The CDR3 loop is CASSMSPETQYF. The DNA of the CDR3 is TGTGCCAGTAGTATGTCTCCGGAGACCCAGTACTTC.

The chain links TRBV29-1 to TRBJ1-1; 7 nucleotides match TRBD1. CDR1 is SQVTM and CDR2 is ANQGSEA in the germline V gene. The CDR3 covers 13 residues. With 6 bases clipped from V and 0 bases from J, the junction kept 4 bases outside the gene matches. The CDR3 DNA is TGCAGCGTGACCGGGACAGTGAACACTGAAGCTTTCTTT. Translating it yields CSVTGTVNTEAFF.

The genes are TRBV7-2 and TRBJ2-2, with 8 bases fitting TRBD1. J was trimmed by 4 bases and V by 2 bases; bases with no gene match: 6. The germline CDR1 and CDR2 sequences are SGHTA and FQGNSA. CDR3 length: 16 amino acids. This CDR3 reads CASSLSGGRGTGELFF. In DNA, the CDR3 is TGTGCCAGCAGCTTATCAGGGGGCCGGGGCACCGGGGAGCTGTTTTTT.

This clone has just a few counts. V and J are TRBV19 and TRBJ1-3; maybe TRBD1 (5 bases). Germline assignment: CDR1 LNHDA and CDR2 SQIVND (reference sequence). The CDR3 has 16 residues. The V end lost 4 bases, the J end lost 2 bases, and 15 bases lay between the germline ends. The CDR3 DNA follows: TGTGCCAGTAGTAGAGGGACTCACAGAACTGGAAACACCATATATTTT. Residues: CASSRGTHRTGNTIYF.